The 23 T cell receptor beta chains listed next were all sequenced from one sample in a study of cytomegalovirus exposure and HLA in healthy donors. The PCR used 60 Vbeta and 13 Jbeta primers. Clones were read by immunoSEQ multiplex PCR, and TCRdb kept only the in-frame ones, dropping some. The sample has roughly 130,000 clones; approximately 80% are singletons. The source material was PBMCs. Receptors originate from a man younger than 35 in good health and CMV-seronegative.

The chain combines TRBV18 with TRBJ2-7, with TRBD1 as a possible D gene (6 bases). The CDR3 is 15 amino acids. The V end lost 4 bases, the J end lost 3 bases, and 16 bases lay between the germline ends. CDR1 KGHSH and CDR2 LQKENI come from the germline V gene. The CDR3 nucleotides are TGTGCCAGCTCACAACTCGAAGACAGGAACTACGAGCAGTACTTC. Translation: CASSQLEDRNYEQYF.

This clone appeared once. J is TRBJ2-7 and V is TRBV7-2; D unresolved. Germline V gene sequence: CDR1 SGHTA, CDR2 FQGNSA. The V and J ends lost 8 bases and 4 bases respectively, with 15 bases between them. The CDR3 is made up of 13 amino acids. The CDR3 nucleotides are TGTGCCAGCGGCGCGGATATCGAATACGAGCAGTACTTC. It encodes CASGADIEYEQYF.

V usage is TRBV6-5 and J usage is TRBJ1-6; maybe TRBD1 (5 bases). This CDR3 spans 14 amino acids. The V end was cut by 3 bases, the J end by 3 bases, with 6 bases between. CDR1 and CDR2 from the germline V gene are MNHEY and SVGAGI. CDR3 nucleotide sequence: TGTGCCAGCAGTTATGACAGCTATAATTCACCCCTCCACTTT. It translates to CASSYDSYNSPLHF.

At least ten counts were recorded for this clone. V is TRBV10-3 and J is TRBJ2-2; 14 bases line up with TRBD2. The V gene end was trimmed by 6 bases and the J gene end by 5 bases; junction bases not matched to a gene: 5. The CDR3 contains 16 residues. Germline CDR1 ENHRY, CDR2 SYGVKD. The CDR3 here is CAIRGTSGSGTGELFF. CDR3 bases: TGTGCCATCAGAGGGACTAGCGGGAGTGGGACCGGGGAGCTGTTTTTT.

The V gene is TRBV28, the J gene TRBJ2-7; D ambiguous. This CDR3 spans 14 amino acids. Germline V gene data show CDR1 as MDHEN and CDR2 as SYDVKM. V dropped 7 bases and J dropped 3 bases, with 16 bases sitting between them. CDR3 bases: TGTGCCAGCACGAACCTCGTGGGCCACTACGAGCAGTACTTC. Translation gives CASTNLVGHYEQYF.

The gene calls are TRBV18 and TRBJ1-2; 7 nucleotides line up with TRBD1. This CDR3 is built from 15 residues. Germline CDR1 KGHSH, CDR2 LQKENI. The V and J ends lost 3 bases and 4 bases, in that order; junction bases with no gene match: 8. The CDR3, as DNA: TGTGCCAGCTCACCGCAGTCGGGACAGAGCTATGGCTACACCTTC. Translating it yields CASSPQSGQSYGYTF.

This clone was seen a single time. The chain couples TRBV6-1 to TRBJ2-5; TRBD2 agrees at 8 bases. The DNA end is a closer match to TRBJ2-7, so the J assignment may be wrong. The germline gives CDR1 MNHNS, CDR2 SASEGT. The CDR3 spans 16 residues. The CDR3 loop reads CASSVRLATANYEQYF. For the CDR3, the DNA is TGTGCCAGCAGTGTAAGACTAGCGACGGCAAATTACGAGCAGTACTTC.

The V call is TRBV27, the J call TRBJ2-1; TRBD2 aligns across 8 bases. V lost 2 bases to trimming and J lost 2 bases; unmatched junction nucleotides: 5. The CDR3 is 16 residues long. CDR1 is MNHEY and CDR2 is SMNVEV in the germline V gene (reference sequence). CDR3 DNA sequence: TGTGCCAGCAGTTTAGAACTAGCGGCCCCCTACAATGAGCAGTTCTTC. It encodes CASSLELAAPYNEQFF.

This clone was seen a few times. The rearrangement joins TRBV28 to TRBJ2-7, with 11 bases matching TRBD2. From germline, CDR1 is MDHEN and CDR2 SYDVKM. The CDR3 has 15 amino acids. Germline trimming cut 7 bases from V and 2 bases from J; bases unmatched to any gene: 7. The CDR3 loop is CASTEGLAVTYEQYF. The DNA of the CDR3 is TGTGCCAGCACTGAGGGACTAGCGGTAACCTACGAGCAGTACTTC.

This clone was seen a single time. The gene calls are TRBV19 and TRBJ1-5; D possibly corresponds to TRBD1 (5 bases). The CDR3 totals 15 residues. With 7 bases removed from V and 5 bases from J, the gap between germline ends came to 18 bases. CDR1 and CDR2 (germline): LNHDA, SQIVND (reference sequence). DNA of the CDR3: TGTGCCAGTACCCCTGGGACTCGCGGGTATCAGCCCCAGCATTTT. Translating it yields CASTPGTRGYQPQHF.

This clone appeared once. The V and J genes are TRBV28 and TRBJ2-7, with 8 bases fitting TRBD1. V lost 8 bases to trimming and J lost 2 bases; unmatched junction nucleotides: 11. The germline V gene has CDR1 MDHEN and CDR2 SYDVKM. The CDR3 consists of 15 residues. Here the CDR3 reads CASGVEGTGTYEQYF. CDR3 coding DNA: TGTGCCAGCGGGGTGGAGGGGACAGGCACCTACGAGCAGTACTTC.

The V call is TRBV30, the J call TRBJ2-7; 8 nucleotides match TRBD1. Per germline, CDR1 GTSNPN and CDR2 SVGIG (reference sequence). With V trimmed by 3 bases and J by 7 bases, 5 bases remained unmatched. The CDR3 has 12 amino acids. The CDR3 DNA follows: TGTGCCTGGAGCAGGACAGGGTGTGAGCAGTACTTC. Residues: CAWSRTGCEQYF. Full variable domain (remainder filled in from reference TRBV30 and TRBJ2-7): SQTIHQWPATLVQPVGSPLSLECTVEGTSNPNLYWYRQAAGRGLQLLFYSVGIGQISSEVPQNLSASRPQDRQFILSSKKLLLSDSGFYLCAWSRTGCEQYFGPGTRLTVT.

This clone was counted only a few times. The CDR3 sequence is CASSLLPGGGQPQHF. The CDR3 DNA sequence: TGTGCCAGCAGCTTGCTTCCCGGAGGCGGTCAGCCCCAGCATTTT. V and J are TRBV5-8 and TRBJ1-5; no firm D call. The germline V gene has CDR1 SGHTS and CDR2 YDEGEE. The CDR3 spans 15 residues. V lost 1 base to trimming and J lost 6 bases, with 14 bases between them.

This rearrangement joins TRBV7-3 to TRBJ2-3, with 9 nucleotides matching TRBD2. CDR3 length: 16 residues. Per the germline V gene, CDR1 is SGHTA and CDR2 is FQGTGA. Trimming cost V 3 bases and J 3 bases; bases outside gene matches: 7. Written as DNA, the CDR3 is TGTGCCAGCAGCTTCTTTAGCGGGAGTACAACAGATACGCAGTATTTT. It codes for CASSFFSGSTTDTQYF.

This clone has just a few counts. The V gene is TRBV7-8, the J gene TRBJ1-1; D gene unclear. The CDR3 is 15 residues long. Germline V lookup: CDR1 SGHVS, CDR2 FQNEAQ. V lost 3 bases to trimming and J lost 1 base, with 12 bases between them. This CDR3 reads CASSFAGEWNTEAFF. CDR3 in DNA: TGTGCCAGCAGCTTCGCCGGGGAGTGGAACACTGAAGCTTTCTTT.

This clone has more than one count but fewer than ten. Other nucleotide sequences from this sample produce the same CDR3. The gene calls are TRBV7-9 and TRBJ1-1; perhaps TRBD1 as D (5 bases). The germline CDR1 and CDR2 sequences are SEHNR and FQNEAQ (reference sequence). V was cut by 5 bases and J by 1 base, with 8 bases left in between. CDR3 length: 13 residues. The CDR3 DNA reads TGTGCCAGCAGCCGTACAGGGAACACTGAAGCTTTCTTT. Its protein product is CASSRTGNTEAFF.

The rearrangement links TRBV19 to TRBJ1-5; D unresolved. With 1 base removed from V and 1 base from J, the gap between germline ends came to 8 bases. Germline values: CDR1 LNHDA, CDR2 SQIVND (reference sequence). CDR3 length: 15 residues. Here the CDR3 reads CASSIAGLSNQPQHF. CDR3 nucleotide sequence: TGTGCCAGTAGTATAGCAGGACTGAGCAATCAGCCCCAGCATTTT.

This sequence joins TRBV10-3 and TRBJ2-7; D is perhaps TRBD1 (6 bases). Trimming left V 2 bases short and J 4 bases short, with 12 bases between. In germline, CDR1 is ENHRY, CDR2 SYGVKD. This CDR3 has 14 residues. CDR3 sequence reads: CAISEGRGGYEQYF. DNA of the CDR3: TGTGCCATCAGTGAGGGCAGGGGTGGGTACGAGCAGTACTTC.

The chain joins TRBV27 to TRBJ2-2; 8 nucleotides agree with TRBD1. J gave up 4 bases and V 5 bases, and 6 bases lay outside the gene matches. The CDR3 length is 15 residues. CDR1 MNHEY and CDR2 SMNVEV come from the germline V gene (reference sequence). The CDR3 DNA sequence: TGTGCCAGCAGTCCAGGGACAGGAACCACCGGGGAGCTGTTTTTT. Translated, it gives CASSPGTGTTGELFF.

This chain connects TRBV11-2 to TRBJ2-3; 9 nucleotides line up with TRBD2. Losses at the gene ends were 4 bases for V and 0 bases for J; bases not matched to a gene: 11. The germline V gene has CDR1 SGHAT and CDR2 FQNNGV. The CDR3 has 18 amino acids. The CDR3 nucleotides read TGTGCCAGCAGCTCAAAGGTGACTAGCGGCCTTAGCACAGATACGCAGTATTTT. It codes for CASSSKVTSGLSTDTQYF.

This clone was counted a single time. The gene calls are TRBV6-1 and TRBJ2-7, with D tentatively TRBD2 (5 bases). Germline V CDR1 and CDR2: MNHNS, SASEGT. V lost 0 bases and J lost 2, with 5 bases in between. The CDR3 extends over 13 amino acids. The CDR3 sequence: CASSEARAYEQYV. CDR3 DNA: TGTGCCAGCAGTGAAGCGCGGGCCTACGAGCAGTACGTC.

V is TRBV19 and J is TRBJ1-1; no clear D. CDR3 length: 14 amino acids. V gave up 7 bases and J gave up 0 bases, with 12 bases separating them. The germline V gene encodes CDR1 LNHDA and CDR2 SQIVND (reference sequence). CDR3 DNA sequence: TGTGCCAGTACTGAAGCCACCCTGAACACTGAAGCTTTCTTT. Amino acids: CASTEATLNTEAFF.

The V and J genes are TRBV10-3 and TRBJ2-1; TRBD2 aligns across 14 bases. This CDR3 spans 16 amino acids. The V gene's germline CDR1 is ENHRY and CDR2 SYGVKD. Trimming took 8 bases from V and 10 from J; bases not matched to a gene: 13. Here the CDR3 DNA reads TGTGCCATCGGGGGACTAGCGGGAGACGGGGGTGCGGAGCAGTTCTTC. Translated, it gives CAIGGLAGDGGAEQFF.